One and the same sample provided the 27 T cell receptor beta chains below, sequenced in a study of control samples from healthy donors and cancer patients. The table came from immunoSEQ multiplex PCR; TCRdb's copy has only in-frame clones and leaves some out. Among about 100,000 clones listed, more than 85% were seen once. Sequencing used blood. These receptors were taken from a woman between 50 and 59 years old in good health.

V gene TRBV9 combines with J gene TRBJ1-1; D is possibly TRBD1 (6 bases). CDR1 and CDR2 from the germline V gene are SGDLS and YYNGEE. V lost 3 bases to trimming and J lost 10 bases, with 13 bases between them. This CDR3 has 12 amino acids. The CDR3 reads CASSERVRGAFF. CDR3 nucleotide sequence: TGTGCCAGCAGCGAACGGGTCAGGGGAGCTTTCTTT.

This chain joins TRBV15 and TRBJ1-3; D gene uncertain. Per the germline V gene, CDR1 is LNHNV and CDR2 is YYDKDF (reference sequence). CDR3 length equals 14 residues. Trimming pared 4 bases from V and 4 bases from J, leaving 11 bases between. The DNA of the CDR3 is TGTGCCACCAGCAAGTTTCTGACGGGAAACACCATATATTTT. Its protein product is CATSKFLTGNTIYF.

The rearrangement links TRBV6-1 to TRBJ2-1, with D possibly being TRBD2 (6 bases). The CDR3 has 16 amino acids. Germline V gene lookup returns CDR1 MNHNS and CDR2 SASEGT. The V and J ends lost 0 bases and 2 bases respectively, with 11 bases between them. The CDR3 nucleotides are TGTGCCAGCAGTGAAGCGGACTATACTGCCTACAATGAGCAGTTCTTC. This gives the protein CASSEADYTAYNEQFF.

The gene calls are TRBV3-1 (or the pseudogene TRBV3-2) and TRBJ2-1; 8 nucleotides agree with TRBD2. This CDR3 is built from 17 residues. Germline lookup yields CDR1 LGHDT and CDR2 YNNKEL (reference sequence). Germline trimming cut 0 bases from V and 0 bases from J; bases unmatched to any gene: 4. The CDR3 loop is CASSQDRGTSSYNEQFF. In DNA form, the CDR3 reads TGTGCCAGCAGCCAAGATCGCGGGACTAGCTCCTACAATGAGCAGTTCTTC.

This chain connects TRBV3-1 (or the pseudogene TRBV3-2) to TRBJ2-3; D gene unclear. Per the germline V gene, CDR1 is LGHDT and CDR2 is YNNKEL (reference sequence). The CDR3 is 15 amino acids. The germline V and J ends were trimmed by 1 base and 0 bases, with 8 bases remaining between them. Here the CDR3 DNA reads TGTGCCAGCAGCCAAGGGCACGGGAGCACAGATACGCAGTATTTT. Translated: CASSQGHGSTDTQYF.

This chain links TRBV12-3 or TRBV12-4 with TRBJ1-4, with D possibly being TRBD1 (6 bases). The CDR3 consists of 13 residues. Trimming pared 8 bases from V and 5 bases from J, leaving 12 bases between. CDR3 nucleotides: TGTGCCAGCCAGGGGTTACCGAATGAAAAACTGTTTTTT. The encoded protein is CASQGLPNEKLFF.

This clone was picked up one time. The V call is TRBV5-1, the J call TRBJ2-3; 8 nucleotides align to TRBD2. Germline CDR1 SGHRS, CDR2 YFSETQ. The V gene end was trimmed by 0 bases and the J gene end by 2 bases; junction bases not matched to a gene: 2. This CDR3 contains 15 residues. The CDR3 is CASSLAGGPTDTQYF. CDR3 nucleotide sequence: TGCGCCAGCAGCTTGGCGGGAGGGCCCACAGATACGCAGTATTTT.

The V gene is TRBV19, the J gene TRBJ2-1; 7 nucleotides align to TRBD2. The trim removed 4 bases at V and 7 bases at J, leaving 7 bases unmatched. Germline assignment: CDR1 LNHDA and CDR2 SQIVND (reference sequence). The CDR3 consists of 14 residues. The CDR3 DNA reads TGTGCCAGTAGTACGGCTAGCGGAAAAAATGAGCAGTTCTTC. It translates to CASSTASGKNEQFF.

CDR3 sequence: CASSFSVSNQPQHF. The CDR3 DNA sequence: TGTGCCAGCAGCTTTTCCGTGAGCAATCAGCCCCAGCATTTT. This chain joins TRBV5-6 and TRBJ1-5, with unresolved D. V lost 2 bases to trimming and J lost 1 base, with 7 bases between them. Per the germline V gene, CDR1 is SGHDT and CDR2 is YYEEEE. The CDR3 runs to 14 residues.

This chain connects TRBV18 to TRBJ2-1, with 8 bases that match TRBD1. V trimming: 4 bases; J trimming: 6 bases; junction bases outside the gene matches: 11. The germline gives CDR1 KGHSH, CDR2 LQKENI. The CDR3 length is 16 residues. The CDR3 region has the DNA TGTGCCAGCTCACTACAGGGGACAGGAGCTTCCAATGAGCAGTTCTTC. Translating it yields CASSLQGTGASNEQFF. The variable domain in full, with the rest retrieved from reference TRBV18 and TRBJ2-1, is NAGVMQNPRHLVRRRGQEARLRCSPMKGHSHVYWYRQLPEEGLKFMVYLQKENIIDESGMPKERFSAEFPKEGPSILRIQQVVRGDSAAYFCASSLQGTGASNEQFFGPGTRLTVL.

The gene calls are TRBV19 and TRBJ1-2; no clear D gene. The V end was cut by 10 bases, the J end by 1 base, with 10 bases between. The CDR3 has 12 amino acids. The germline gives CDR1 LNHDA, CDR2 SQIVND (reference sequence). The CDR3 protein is CATTSLNYGYTF. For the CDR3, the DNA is TGTGCCACCACGTCCCTTAACTATGGCTACACCTTC.

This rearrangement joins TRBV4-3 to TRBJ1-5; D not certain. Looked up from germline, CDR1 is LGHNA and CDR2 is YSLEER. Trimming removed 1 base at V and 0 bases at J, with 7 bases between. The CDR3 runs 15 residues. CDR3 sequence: CASSQGAYSNQPQHF. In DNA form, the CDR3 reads TGCGCCAGCAGCCAAGGGGCTTATAGCAATCAGCCCCAGCATTTT.

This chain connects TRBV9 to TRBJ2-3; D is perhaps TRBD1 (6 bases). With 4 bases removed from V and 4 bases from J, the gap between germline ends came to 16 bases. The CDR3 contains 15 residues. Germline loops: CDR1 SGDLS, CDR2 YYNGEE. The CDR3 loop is CASSPGALPADTQYF. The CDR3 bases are TGTGCCAGCAGCCCAGGGGCCCTCCCAGCAGATACGCAGTATTTT.

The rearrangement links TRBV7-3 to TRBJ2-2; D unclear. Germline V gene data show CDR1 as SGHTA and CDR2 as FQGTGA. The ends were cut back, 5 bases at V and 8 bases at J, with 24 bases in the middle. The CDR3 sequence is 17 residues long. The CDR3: CASSPRWQPNSPGELFF. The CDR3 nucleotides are TGTGCCAGCAGCCCCCGGTGGCAGCCCAATTCACCGGGGGAGCTGTTTTTT.

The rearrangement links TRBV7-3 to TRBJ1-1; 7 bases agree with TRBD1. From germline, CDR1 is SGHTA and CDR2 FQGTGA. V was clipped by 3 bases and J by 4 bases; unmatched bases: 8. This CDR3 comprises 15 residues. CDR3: CASSFDRQGFTEAFF. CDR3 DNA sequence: TGTGCCAGCAGCTTTGACCGACAGGGTTTCACTGAAGCTTTCTTT.

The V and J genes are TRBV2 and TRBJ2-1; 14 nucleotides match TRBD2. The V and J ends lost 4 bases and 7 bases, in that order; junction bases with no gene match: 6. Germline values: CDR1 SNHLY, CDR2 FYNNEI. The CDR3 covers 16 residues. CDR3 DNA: TGTGCCAGCAGTGGGCCGGGACTAGCGGGAGTGAATGAGCAGTTCTTC. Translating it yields CASSGPGLAGVNEQFF.

The CDR3 bases are TGTGCCAGCAGCGAACGGGGTCGGGAGACAGATACGCAGTATTTT. Translating gives CASSERGRETDTQYF. The chain has TRBV6-4 and TRBJ2-3; weak D call: TRBD2 (6 bases). Germline V gene data show CDR1 as MRHNA and CDR2 as SNTAGT. Trimming stripped 6 bases from V and 3 bases from J, with 16 bases between. The CDR3 totals 15 residues.

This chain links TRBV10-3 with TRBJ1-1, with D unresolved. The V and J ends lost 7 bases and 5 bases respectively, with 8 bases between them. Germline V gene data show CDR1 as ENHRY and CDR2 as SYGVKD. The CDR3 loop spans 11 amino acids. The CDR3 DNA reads TGTGCCATCAAGGAAGGTACTGAAGCTTTCTTT. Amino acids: CAIKEGTEAFF.

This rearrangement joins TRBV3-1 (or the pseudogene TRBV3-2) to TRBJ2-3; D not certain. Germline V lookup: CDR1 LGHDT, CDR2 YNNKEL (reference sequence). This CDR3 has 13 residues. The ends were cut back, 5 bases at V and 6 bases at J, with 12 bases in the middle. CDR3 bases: TGTGCCAGCAGCAACGAGCCATGGGATACGCAGTATTTT. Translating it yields CASSNEPWDTQYF.

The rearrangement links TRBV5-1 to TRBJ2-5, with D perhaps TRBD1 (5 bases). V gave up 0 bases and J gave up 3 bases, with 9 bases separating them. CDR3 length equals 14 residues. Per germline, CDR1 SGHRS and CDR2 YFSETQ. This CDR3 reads CASSLVADKETQYF. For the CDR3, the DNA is TGCGCCAGCAGCTTGGTGGCGGACAAAGAGACCCAGTACTTC.

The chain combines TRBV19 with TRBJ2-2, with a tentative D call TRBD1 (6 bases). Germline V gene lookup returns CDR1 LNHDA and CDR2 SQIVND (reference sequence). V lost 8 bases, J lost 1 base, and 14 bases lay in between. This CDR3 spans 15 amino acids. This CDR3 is CASSLQGMNTGELFF. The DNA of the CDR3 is TGTGCCAGTTCCCTCCAGGGGATGAACACCGGGGAGCTGTTTTTT.

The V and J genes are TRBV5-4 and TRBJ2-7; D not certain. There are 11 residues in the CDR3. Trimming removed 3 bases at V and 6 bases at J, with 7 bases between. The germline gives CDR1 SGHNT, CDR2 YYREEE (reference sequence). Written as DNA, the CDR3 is TGTGCCAGCAGCTCGGGCCTCGAGCAGTACTTC. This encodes CASSSGLEQYF.

The CDR3 DNA reads TGTGCCAGCGCCGGGGACAGGGTACCCAATCAGCCCCAGCATTTT. It encodes CASAGDRVPNQPQHF. The chain is built from TRBV19 and TRBJ1-5, with TRBD1 matching over 9 bases. Looked up from germline, CDR1 is LNHDA and CDR2 is SQIVND (reference sequence). The CDR3 totals 15 residues. Losses at the gene ends were 9 bases for V and 3 bases for J; bases not matched to a gene: 9.

The CDR3 protein is CASSQIGARQFF. CDR3 DNA: TGTGCCAGCAGCCAGATCGGAGCTAGGCAGTTCTTC. V gene TRBV7-3 combines with J gene TRBJ2-1; D is undetermined. Between the trimmed V and J ends, which lost 5 bases and 12 bases, there was a span of 14 bases. The CDR3 totals 12 residues. Per germline, CDR1 SGHTA and CDR2 FQGTGA. Drawing the rest from reference TRBV7-3 and TRBJ2-1, the complete variable domain is GAGVSQTPSNKVTEKGKYVELRCDPISGHTALYWYRQSLGQGPEFLIYFQGTGAADDSGLPNDRFFAVRPEGSVSTLKIQRTERGDSAVYLCASSQIGARQFFGPGTRLTVL.

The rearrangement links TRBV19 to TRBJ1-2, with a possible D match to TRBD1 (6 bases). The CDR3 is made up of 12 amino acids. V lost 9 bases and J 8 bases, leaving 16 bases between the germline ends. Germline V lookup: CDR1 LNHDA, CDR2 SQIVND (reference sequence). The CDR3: CASYRDSGGYTF. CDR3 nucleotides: TGTGCCAGCTACAGGGATTCGGGCGGCTACACCTTC.

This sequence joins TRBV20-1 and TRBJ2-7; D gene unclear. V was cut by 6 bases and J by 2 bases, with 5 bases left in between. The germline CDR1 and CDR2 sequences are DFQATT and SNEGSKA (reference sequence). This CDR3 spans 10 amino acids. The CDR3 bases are TGCAGTGCAGGAACCTACGAGCAGTACTTC. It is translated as CSAGTYEQYF.

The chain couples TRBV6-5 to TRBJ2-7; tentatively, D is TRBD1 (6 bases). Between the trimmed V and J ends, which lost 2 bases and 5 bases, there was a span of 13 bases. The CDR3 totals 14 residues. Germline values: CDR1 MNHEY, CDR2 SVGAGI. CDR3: CASSYAQGPNEQYF. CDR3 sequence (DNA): TGTGCCAGCAGTTACGCACAGGGTCCGAACGAGCAGTACTTC.